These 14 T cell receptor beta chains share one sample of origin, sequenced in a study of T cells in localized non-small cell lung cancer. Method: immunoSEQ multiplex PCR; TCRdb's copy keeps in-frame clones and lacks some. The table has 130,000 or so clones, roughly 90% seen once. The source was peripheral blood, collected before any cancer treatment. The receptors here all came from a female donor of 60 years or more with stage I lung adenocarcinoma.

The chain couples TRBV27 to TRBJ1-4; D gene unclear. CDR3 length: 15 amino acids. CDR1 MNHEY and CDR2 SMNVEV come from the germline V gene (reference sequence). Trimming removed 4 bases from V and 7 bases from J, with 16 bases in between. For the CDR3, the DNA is TGTGCCAGCAGTTCGGGTCCGCCGGTAATTGAAAAACTGTTTTTT. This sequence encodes CASSSGPPVIEKLFF. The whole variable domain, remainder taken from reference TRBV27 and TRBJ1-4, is EAQVTQNPRYLITVTGKKLTVTCSQNMNHEYMSWYRQDPGLGLRQIYYSMNVEVTDKGDVPEGYKVSRKEKRNFPLILESPSPNQTSLYFCASSSGPPVIEKLFFGSGTQLSVL.

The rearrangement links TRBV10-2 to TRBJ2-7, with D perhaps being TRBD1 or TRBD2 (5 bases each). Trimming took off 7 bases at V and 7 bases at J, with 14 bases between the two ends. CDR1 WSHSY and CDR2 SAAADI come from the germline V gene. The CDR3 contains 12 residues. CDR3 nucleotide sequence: TGCGCCAGCATGGACTTGGGGCGGGAGCAGTACTTC. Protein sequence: CASMDLGREQYF.

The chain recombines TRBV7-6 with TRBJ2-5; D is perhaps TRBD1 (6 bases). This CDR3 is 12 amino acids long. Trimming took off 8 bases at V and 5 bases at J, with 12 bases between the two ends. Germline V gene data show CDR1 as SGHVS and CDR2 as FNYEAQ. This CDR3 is CASGGIMETQYF. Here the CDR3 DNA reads TGTGCCAGCGGGGGCATCATGGAGACCCAGTACTTC.

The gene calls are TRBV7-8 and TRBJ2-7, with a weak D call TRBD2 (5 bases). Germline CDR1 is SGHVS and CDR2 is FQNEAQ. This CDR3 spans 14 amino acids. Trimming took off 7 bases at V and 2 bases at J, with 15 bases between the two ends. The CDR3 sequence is CASTPREGPYEQYF. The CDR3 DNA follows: TGTGCCAGCACCCCCCGGGAAGGCCCCTACGAGCAGTACTTC.

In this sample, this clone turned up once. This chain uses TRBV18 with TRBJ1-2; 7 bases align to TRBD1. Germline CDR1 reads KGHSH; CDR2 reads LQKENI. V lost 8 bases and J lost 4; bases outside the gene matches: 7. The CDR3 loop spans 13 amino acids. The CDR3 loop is CASKETGTYGYTF. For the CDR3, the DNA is TGTGCCAGCAAAGAGACAGGGACCTATGGCTACACCTTC.

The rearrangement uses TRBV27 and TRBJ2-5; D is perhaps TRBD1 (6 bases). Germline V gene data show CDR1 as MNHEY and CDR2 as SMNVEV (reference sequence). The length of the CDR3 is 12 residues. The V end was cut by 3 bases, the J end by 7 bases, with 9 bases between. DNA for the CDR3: TGTGCCAGCAGTTTTAAGACAGGGACCCAGTACTTC. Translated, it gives CASSFKTGTQYF.

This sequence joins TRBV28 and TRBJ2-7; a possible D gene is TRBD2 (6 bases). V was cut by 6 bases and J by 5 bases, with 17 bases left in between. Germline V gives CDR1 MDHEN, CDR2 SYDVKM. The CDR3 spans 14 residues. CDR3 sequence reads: CASRLTSDLDEQYF. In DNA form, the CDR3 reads TGTGCCAGCAGACTGACTAGTGATCTCGACGAGCAGTACTTC.

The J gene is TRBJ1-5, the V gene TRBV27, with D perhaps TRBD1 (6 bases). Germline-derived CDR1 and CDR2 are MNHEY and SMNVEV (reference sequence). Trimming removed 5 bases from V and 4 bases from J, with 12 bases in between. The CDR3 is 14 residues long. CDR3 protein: CASSLQGRNQPQHF. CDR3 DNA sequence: TGTGCCAGCAGTCTACAGGGTAGGAATCAGCCCCAGCATTTT.

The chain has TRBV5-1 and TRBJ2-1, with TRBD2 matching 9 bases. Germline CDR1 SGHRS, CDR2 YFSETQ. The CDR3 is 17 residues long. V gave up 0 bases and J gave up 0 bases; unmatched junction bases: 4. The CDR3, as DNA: TGCGCCAGCAGCTTGGGACTAGCGGCGAGCTCCTACAATGAGCAGTTCTTC. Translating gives CASSLGLAASSYNEQFF.

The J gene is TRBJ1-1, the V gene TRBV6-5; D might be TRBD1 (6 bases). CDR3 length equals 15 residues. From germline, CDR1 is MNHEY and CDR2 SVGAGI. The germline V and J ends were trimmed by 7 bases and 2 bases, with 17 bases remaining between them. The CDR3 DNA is TGTGCCAGCACCCTGAGGAGGGACACCAACACTGAAGCTTTCTTT. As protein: CASTLRRDTNTEAFF.

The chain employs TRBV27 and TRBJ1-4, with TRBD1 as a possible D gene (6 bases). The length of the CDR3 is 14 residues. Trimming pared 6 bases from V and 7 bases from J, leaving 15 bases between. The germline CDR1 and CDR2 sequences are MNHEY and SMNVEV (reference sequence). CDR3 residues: CASRGEQGFEKLFF. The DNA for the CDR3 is TGTGCCAGCAGAGGGGAACAGGGCTTTGAAAAACTGTTTTTT.

CDR3 in amino acids: CAWSQTGGTNEKLFF. CDR3 nucleotides: TGTGCCTGGAGTCAGACAGGGGGCACTAATGAAAAACTGTTTTTT. J is TRBJ1-4 and V is TRBV30; 10 nucleotides line up with TRBD1. Germline values: CDR1 GTSNPN, CDR2 SVGIG (reference sequence). This CDR3 is 15 amino acids long. The ends lost 2 bases at V and 2 bases at J; junction bases unmatched: 2.

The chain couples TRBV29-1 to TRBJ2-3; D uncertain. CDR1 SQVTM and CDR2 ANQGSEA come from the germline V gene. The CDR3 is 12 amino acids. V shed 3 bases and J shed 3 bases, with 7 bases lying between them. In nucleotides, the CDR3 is TGCAGCGTTGATATAGGAACAGATACGCAGTATTTT. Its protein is CSVDIGTDTQYF.

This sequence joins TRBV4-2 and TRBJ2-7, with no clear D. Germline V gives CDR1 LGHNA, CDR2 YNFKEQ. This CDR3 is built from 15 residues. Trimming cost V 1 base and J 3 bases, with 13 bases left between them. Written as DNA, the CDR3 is TGTGCCAGCAGCCAAGGCGCGGAGTCTGACTACGAGCAGTACTTC. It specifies CASSQGAESDYEQYF.